This is a list of T cell receptor beta chains from one sample in a study of blood T cell repertoires in COVID-19. The method was immunoSEQ multiplex PCR; TCRdb's version includes in-frame clones alone and lacks a portion of them. Counted here are under 300,000 clones, around 78% occurring once; the ten biggest clones make up over 4.5%. Sequencing was done on a sample of peripheral blood. These receptors all come from a man in his sixties who had recovered from COVID-19. Both conserved end residues are part of each CDR3. The D gene is left open where the match is weak. Size is stated for part of the rows, as once, few or many counts, or as a class when the clone is expanded.

j_gene: TRBJ1-4; d_gene: TRBD1; v_gene: TRBV20-1; abundance: .; len: 11; CDR3nt: TGCAGTGCAACAGGGGACGAAAAACTGTTTTTT; CDR3aa: CSATGDEKLFF
j_gene: TRBJ1-5; d_gene: .; v_gene: TRBV6-6; abundance: .; len: 12; CDR3nt: TGTGCCACCACAGCCGGGGGTCAGCCCCAGCATTTT; CDR3aa: CATTAGGQPQHF
j_gene: TRBJ2-1; d_gene: .; v_gene: TRBV7-8; abundance: few; len: 16; CDR3nt: TGTGCCAGCAGCTTAAGACAGAGGAGCTCCTACAATGAGCAGTTCTTC; CDR3aa: CASSLRQRSSYNEQFF
j_gene: TRBJ1-6; d_gene: TRBD1; v_gene: TRBV7-6; abundance: .; len: 14; CDR3nt: TGTGCCAGCAGCTTGGGACAGGTCAATTCACCCCTCCACTTT; CDR3aa: CASSLGQVNSPLHF
j_gene: TRBJ1-5; d_gene: .; v_gene: TRBV6-6; abundance: few; len: 14; CDR3nt: TGTGCCAGTCGGCCGGCGGGTTTCAATCAGCCCCAGCATTTT; CDR3aa: CASRPAGFNQPQHF
j_gene: TRBJ2-7; d_gene: .; v_gene: TRBV5-1; abundance: .; len: 13; CDR3nt: TGCGCCAGCAGCTGGGAGCGTGGTTACGAGCAGTACTTC; CDR3aa: CASSWERGYEQYF
j_gene: TRBJ2-3; d_gene: .; v_gene: TRBV14; abundance: .; len: 14; CDR3nt: TGTGCCAGCAGCCTGCTAGTAGGGGCAGATACGCAGTATTTT; CDR3aa: CASSLLVGADTQYF
j_gene: TRBJ2-2; d_gene: .; v_gene: TRBV7-3; abundance: .; len: 14; CDR3nt: TGTGCCAGCAGCTCGGACAGTAACACCGGGGAGCTGTTTTTT; CDR3aa: CASSSDSNTGELFF
j_gene: TRBJ2-2; d_gene: TRBD2; v_gene: TRBV6-5; abundance: .; len: 15; CDR3nt: TGTGCCAGCAGCCTACTAGCGGGGGGTGACGGGGAGCTGTTTTTT; CDR3aa: CASSLLAGGDGELFF
j_gene: TRBJ1-5; d_gene: .; v_gene: TRBV6-2/TRBV6-3; abundance: .; len: 16; CDR3nt: TGTGCCAGCAGTCCAAAAAACAGGGCAAGGTCTCAGCCCCAGCATTTT; CDR3aa: CASSPKNRARSQPQHF
j_gene: TRBJ2-3; d_gene: TRBD2; v_gene: TRBV6-6; abundance: .; len: 16; CDR3nt: TGTGCCACCACTCGATACGGGACTAGCGCAGCAGATACGCAGTATTTT; CDR3aa: CATTRYGTSAADTQYF
j_gene: TRBJ1-5; d_gene: .; v_gene: TRBV2; abundance: .; len: 14; CDR3nt: TGTGCCAGCAGTGATCAGCGGAGCAATCAGCCCCAGCATTTT; CDR3aa: CASSDQRSNQPQHF
j_gene: TRBJ2-7; d_gene: .; v_gene: TRBV7-2; abundance: few; len: 14; CDR3nt: TGTGCCAGCAGCTTGGTCAGGGCGGCCTACGAGCAGTACTTC; CDR3aa: CASSLVRAAYEQYF
j_gene: TRBJ1-1; d_gene: .; v_gene: TRBV7-3; abundance: .; len: 14; CDR3nt: TGTGCCAGCAGCTTAGACGGGAAGAACACTGAAGCTTTCTTT; CDR3aa: CASSLDGKNTEAFF
j_gene: TRBJ2-7; d_gene: .; v_gene: TRBV19; abundance: once; len: 12; CDR3nt: TGTGCCAGTAGTATAGATCGGGGCGAGCAGTACTTC; CDR3aa: CASSIDRGEQYF
j_gene: TRBJ1-3; d_gene: .; v_gene: TRBV9; abundance: once; len: 13; CDR3nt: TGTGCCAGCAGCGCCATACAAGGAAACACCATATATTTT; CDR3aa: CASSAIQGNTIYF
j_gene: TRBJ2-1; d_gene: .; v_gene: TRBV2; abundance: .; len: 11; CDR3nt: TGTGCCAGCAGTGACTTCGATGAGCAGTTCTTC; CDR3aa: CASSDFDEQFF
j_gene: TRBJ2-2; d_gene: .; v_gene: TRBV11-1; abundance: once; len: 13; CDR3nt: TGTGCCAGCAGCCTATACGAAACCGGGGAGCTGTTTTTT; CDR3aa: CASSLYETGELFF
j_gene: TRBJ1-5; d_gene: .; v_gene: TRBV6-1; abundance: few; len: 16; CDR3nt: TGTGCCAGCAGTGAAATTCCGATAGTCAGCAATCAGCCCCAGCATTTT; CDR3aa: CASSEIPIVSNQPQHF
j_gene: TRBJ1-4; d_gene: TRBD1; v_gene: TRBV2; abundance: .; len: 16; CDR3nt: TGTGCCAGCAAGGAGGGACAGATCATCGCTAATGAAAAACTGTTTTTT; CDR3aa: CASKEGQIIANEKLFF
j_gene: TRBJ2-7; d_gene: .; v_gene: TRBV6-6; abundance: .; len: 16; CDR3nt: TGTGCCAGCAGGAGCTCCATGACCGGGTCTAACTACGAGCAGTACTTC; CDR3aa: CASRSSMTGSNYEQYF
j_gene: TRBJ2-1; d_gene: .; v_gene: TRBV24-1; abundance: .; len: 15; CDR3nt: TGTGCCACCAGTGATTCCGGGACAATTTACAATGAGCAGTTCTTC; CDR3aa: CATSDSGTIYNEQFF
j_gene: TRBJ2-7; d_gene: TRBD1; v_gene: TRBV7-9; abundance: .; len: 15; CDR3nt: TGTGCCAGCAGCTCCGACAGGGGGGGTTCCTACGAGCAGTACTTC; CDR3aa: CASSSDRGGSYEQYF
j_gene: TRBJ1-1; d_gene: .; v_gene: TRBV3-1/TRBV3-2; abundance: .; len: 13; CDR3nt: TGTGCCAGCAGCCAAGATCGGACAGCTAGAACTTTCTTT; CDR3aa: CASSQDRTARTFF
j_gene: TRBJ1-5; d_gene: .; v_gene: TRBV4-1; abundance: .; len: 17; CDR3nt: TGCGCCAGCAGCCAAGTTGAGGGTTTGAGGAGCAATCAGCCCCAGCATTTT; CDR3aa: CASSQVEGLRSNQPQHF
j_gene: TRBJ2-5; d_gene: TRBD1; v_gene: TRBV9; abundance: .; len: 13; CDR3nt: TGTGCCAGCAGCACGGGACAGCAAGAGACCCAGTACTTC; CDR3aa: CASSTGQQETQYF
j_gene: TRBJ2-3; d_gene: TRBD1; v_gene: TRBV5-1; abundance: .; len: 14; CDR3nt: TGCGCCAGCGGACAGGGGACACCCACAGATACGCAGTATTTT; CDR3aa: CASGQGTPTDTQYF
j_gene: TRBJ1-6; d_gene: TRBD1; v_gene: TRBV7-2; abundance: .; len: 16; CDR3nt: TGTGCCAGCAGACTCGCGCAGGGGGTTAGTAATTCACCCCTCCACTTT; CDR3aa: CASRLAQGVSNSPLHF
j_gene: TRBJ2-7; d_gene: TRBD2; v_gene: TRBV4-2; abundance: .; len: 16; CDR3nt: TGTGCCAGCAGCCAAGATACTAGCGGGAGCTCCTACGAGCAGTACTTC; CDR3aa: CASSQDTSGSSYEQYF
j_gene: TRBJ2-3; d_gene: .; v_gene: TRBV11-3; abundance: .; len: 16; CDR3nt: TGTGCCAGCAGCAGGGGGGGACGCGGGAGCACAGATACGCAGTATTTT; CDR3aa: CASSRGGRGSTDTQYF
j_gene: TRBJ1-5; d_gene: .; v_gene: TRBV19; abundance: .; len: 16; CDR3nt: TGTGCCAGTAGTATTGGGGGGGGTTCAAAGGTTCAGCCCCAGCATTTT; CDR3aa: CASSIGGGSKVQPQHF
j_gene: TRBJ2-1; d_gene: .; v_gene: TRBV20-1; abundance: .; len: 16; CDR3nt: TGCAGTGCTAGTCGCGCGCGGGGTAGCTCCTACAATGAGCAGTTCTTC; CDR3aa: CSASRARGSSYNEQFF
j_gene: TRBJ2-7; d_gene: TRBD2; v_gene: TRBV20-1; abundance: .; len: 11; CDR3nt: TGCAGTGCTAGACTAGCGGGGGGGGTGTACTTC; CDR3aa: CSARLAGGVYF
j_gene: TRBJ2-7; d_gene: .; v_gene: TRBV21-1; abundance: .; len: 14; CDR3nt: TGTGCCAGCAGCAAAGCGCTAGCATGGGATGAGCAGTACTTC; CDR3aa: CASSKALAWDEQYF
j_gene: TRBJ2-5; d_gene: .; v_gene: TRBV19; abundance: .; len: 15; CDR3nt: TGTGCCAGTAGTATGGGGACAAAAACGAGGGAGACCCAGTACTTC; CDR3aa: CASSMGTKTRETQYF
j_gene: TRBJ2-2; d_gene: .; v_gene: TRBV6-5; abundance: .; len: 13; CDR3nt: TGTGCCAGCAAAGAACAGAACACCGGGGAGCTGTTTTTT; CDR3aa: CASKEQNTGELFF
j_gene: TRBJ2-7; d_gene: .; v_gene: TRBV15; abundance: .; len: 16; CDR3nt: TGTGCCACCAGCACCTTTGAGGGGACAAACTCTCACGAGCAGTACTTC; CDR3aa: CATSTFEGTNSHEQYF
j_gene: TRBJ2-1; d_gene: TRBD2; v_gene: TRBV5-1; abundance: .; len: 15; CDR3nt: TGCGCCAGCAGCAAGGGACTAGCGGGAGACGATGAGCAGTTCTTC; CDR3aa: CASSKGLAGDDEQFF
j_gene: TRBJ1-1; d_gene: .; v_gene: TRBV12-3/TRBV12-4; abundance: .; len: 13; CDR3nt: TGTGCCAGCAGACTTGCAGGGAACCTTGAAGCTTTCTTT; CDR3aa: CASRLAGNLEAFF
j_gene: TRBJ1-4; d_gene: .; v_gene: TRBV5-1; abundance: once; len: 16; CDR3nt: TGCGCCAGCAGCTTCCGGCCAGGGACGGGAGGAGAAAAACTGTTTTTT; CDR3aa: CASSFRPGTGGEKLFF
j_gene: TRBJ2-1; d_gene: TRBD2; v_gene: TRBV7-2; abundance: .; len: 15; CDR3nt: TGTGCCAGCAGCCAAGGGGGGACTAGCGGGAGCTCCCAGTTCTTC; CDR3aa: CASSQGGTSGSSQFF
j_gene: TRBJ1-1; d_gene: .; v_gene: TRBV9; abundance: .; len: 15; CDR3nt: TGTGCCAGCAGCGTAGGGGGGCGGTGGGACACTGAAGCTTTCTTT; CDR3aa: CASSVGGRWDTEAFF
j_gene: TRBJ2-3; d_gene: TRBD1; v_gene: TRBV7-9; abundance: .; len: 15; CDR3nt: TGTGCCAGCAGTAACCGGGACAGGGGAACAGATACGCAGTATTTT; CDR3aa: CASSNRDRGTDTQYF
j_gene: TRBJ1-5; d_gene: .; v_gene: TRBV6-5; abundance: .; len: 15; CDR3nt: TGTGCCAGCAGTTATAACCAGGGGACCAATCAGCCCCAGCATTTT; CDR3aa: CASSYNQGTNQPQHF
j_gene: TRBJ2-4; d_gene: TRBD1; v_gene: TRBV5-5; abundance: .; len: 15; CDR3nt: TGTGCCAGCAGGTCCGGGACAGGGACCACAAACATTCAGTACTTC; CDR3aa: CASRSGTGTTNIQYF